This paragraph covers one T cell receptor (beta chain) sequence. Its antigen is currently unknown. Trimming pared 2 bases from V and 1 base from J, leaving 9 bases between. CDR1 is SGHTA and CDR2 is FQGNSA in the germline V gene. CDR3 length equals 15 residues. The sample's time point: after neoadjuvant nivolumab, at surgical resection. Patients were newly diagnosed with stage II-IVA oral cavity squamous cell carcinoma without prior systemic or radiation treatment. The data stem from a study of neoadjuvant anti-PD-1 for oral cavity cancer. Broader study findings: Pretreatment Treg/Th17 ratio correlated inversely with post-treatment tumor clonality.

Most tumor samples had 4 to 6 ug input DNA in two replicates. Assay: immunoSEQ multiplex PCR; the TCRdb copy retains only in-frame clones and omits some. This repertoire shows fewer than 25,000 clones, roughly 45% found once; its top ten account for around 40%. The sequence was collected from a person between 40 and 80 years old with oral cavity squamous cell carcinoma. Sequenced material: tumor tissue, taken after nivolumab (anti-PD-1) treatment. The V gene is TRBV7-2, the J gene TRBJ1-3; D is unclear. The CDR3 is CASSLSTGSGNTIYF. The CDR3 DNA sequence: TGTGCCAGCAGCTTAAGCACGGGATCTGGAAACACCATATATTTT.